This TCR beta chain stems from a study of CD8 T cells in Susac syndrome. The authors reverse transcribed about 0.5 to 1 ug RNA with random hexamers. One entry per CDR3 protein, called by TCRdb with MiXCR from the immunoSEQ multiplex PCR reads. The table records about 130,000 distinct CDR3 sequences, approximately 95% of them present only once. Germline CDR1 LNHNV, CDR2 YYDKDF (reference sequence). The CDR3 loop spans 15 amino acids. V shed 0 bases and J shed 3 bases, with 12 bases lying between them. The chain links TRBV15 to TRBJ2-7, with D perhaps matching TRBD2 (6 bases). The TCR comes from a human donor with multiple sclerosis. The sequenced sample consisted of CD8+ T cells from PBMCs. CDR3 loop: CATSREGGINYEQYV. The CDR3 nucleotides read TGTGCCACCAGCAGAGAGGGCGGGATAAACTACGAGCAGTACGTC.